The 32 T cell receptor beta chains in this list originate from one sample, sequenced in a study of post-analysis software for immune sequencing data. Regarding the study as a whole: A handful of TRBV segments appeared more often in patients than in controls, and TRBV5-6, TRBV5-1 and TRBV20-1 were among these.

These receptors' antigens are unknown. The TCR beta cDNA libraries contained unique molecular identifiers. TCRdb redid the calling of the PCR reads with MiXCR, one entry per CDR3 protein. This table has 450,000 or so distinct CDR3 sequences, approximately 45% appearing once. Input material: blood. These receptors all stem from a girl aged 5 to 17 with multiple sclerosis.

The chain employs TRBV5-1 and TRBJ2-1; no definite D call. The CDR3 contains 13 residues. V was clipped by 0 bases and J by 4 bases, with 5 bases between them. The germline V gene encodes CDR1 SGHRS and CDR2 YFSETQ. CDR3 sequence reads: CASSLVRYNEQFF. Here the CDR3 DNA reads TGCGCCAGCAGCTTGGTCCGTTACAATGAGCAGTTCTTC.

CDR3 amino acids: CASSLSIGGSEQFF. The CDR3 bases are TGTGCCAGCAGTTTATCGATTGGCGGGAGTGAGCAGTTCTTC. V usage is TRBV27 and J usage is TRBJ2-1; TRBD2 matches 7 bases. Per the germline V gene, CDR1 is MNHEY and CDR2 is SMNVEV (reference sequence). The CDR3 loop spans 14 amino acids. The ends lost 0 bases at V and 9 bases at J; junction bases unmatched: 5.

V is TRBV6-1 and J is TRBJ2-1; a possible D gene is TRBD1 (6 bases). This CDR3 is built from 13 residues. Germline CDR1 reads MNHNS; CDR2 reads SASEGT. V was clipped by 10 bases and J by 0 bases, with 10 bases between them. CDR3 sequence (DNA): TGTGCCACCGACAGGAGCTCCTACAATGAGCAGTTCTTC. This gives the protein CATDRSSYNEQFF.

The CDR3 DNA follows: TGTGCCAGCAGGTCTGTCAGGGATGGCTACACCTTC. Protein: CASRSVRDGYTF. The chain links TRBV28 to TRBJ1-2; maybe TRBD1 (5 bases). Trimming cost V 6 bases and J 6 bases, with 11 bases left between them. This CDR3 spans 12 amino acids. CDR1 MDHEN and CDR2 SYDVKM come from the germline V gene.

The rearrangement joins TRBV7-9 to TRBJ2-5; D remains ambiguous. The CDR3 is 15 residues long. From germline, CDR1 is SEHNR and CDR2 FQNEAQ (reference sequence). Trimming shortened V by 4 bases and J by 2 bases, and 14 bases separated the two germline ends. DNA of the CDR3: TGTGCCAGCAGCTCCCCCTCTTTGGCGCAAGAGACCCAGTACTTC. Translation: CASSSPSLAQETQYF.

The chain carries TRBV10-3 and TRBJ2-3; TRBD2 matches 12 bases. This CDR3 is 16 amino acids long. Losses at the gene ends were 5 bases for V and 1 base for J; bases not matched to a gene: 4. Germline values: CDR1 ENHRY, CDR2 SYGVKD. The chain's CDR3 is CAISRTSGEGTDTQYF. DNA for the CDR3: TGTGCCATCAGTCGGACTAGCGGGGAGGGCACAGATACGCAGTATTTT.

The chain carries TRBV6-1 and TRBJ2-1; either TRBD1 or TRBD2 may supply D (6 bases each). Trimming left V 4 bases short and J 0 bases short, with 13 bases between. The CDR3 length is 16 residues. Germline V gene lookup returns CDR1 MNHNS and CDR2 SASEGT. CDR3 coding DNA: TGTGCCAGCAGTGCGTTGGGGGGCAGCTCCTACAATGAGCAGTTCTTC. This translates into CASSALGGSSYNEQFF.

This clonotype turned up a few times. The gene calls are TRBV9 and TRBJ2-3; D unclear. CDR1 and CDR2 from the germline V gene are SGDLS and YYNGEE. The CDR3 totals 12 residues. V shed 1 base and J shed 3 bases, with 3 bases lying between them. The chain's CDR3 is CASSVTTDTQYF. The DNA of the CDR3 is TGTGCCAGCAGCGTAACTACAGATACGCAGTATTTT.

This clonotype was detected a few times. V and J are TRBV7-2 and TRBJ2-3; possible D gene TRBD2, 6 bases. There are 12 residues in the CDR3. The V gene's germline CDR1 is SGHTA and CDR2 FQGNSA. V lost 5 bases and J lost 9, with 12 bases in between. The CDR3 bases are TGTGCCAGCAGCCCCTGGGCGGGGACGCAGTATTTT. This encodes CASSPWAGTQYF.

The chain couples TRBV20-1 to TRBJ2-7; 9 nucleotides agree with TRBD1. Per the germline V gene, CDR1 is DFQATT and CDR2 is SNEGSKA (reference sequence). The CDR3 spans 15 residues. Trimming cost V 1 base and J 5 bases; bases outside gene matches: 9. The CDR3 region has the DNA TGCAGTGCTAGAGCCGGGACAGGGTCTCTGGACGAGCAGTACTTC. Amino acids: CSARAGTGSLDEQYF.

The chain employs TRBV20-1 and TRBJ1-1; the D is unclear. Deletions cut 3 bases from V and 4 bases from J, with 9 bases between. Germline V gives CDR1 DFQATT, CDR2 SNEGSKA (reference sequence). CDR3 length: 12 amino acids. CDR3 protein: CSASLGFTEAFF. The CDR3 DNA reads as TGCAGTGCTAGTTTGGGTTTCACTGAAGCTTTCTTT.

This chain connects TRBV27 to TRBJ2-5; D remains ambiguous. Deletions cut 4 bases from V and 5 bases from J, with 11 bases between. From germline, CDR1 is MNHEY and CDR2 SMNVEV (reference sequence). This CDR3 has 13 amino acids. The CDR3 loop is CASSSTLGETQYF. CDR3 coding DNA: TGTGCCAGCAGTTCAACCCTCGGGGAGACCCAGTACTTC.

This clonotype came up many times. The rearrangement joins TRBV7-3 to TRBJ2-7; D is undetermined. The CDR3 sequence is 13 residues long. V lost 5 bases, J lost 1 base, and 9 bases lay in between. In germline, CDR1 is SGHTA, CDR2 FQGTGA. This CDR3 is CASSQDGSYEQYF. CDR3 DNA sequence: TGTGCCAGCAGCCAAGACGGATCCTACGAGCAGTACTTC.

The chain has TRBV29-1 and TRBJ2-7; D unclear. V dropped 4 bases and J dropped 2 bases, with 9 bases sitting between them. CDR3 length: 12 residues. Germline V gene data show CDR1 as SQVTM and CDR2 as ANQGSEA. CDR3 bases: TGCAGCGTTGCCCGTGGAGCCTACGAGCAGTACTTC. This gives the protein CSVARGAYEQYF.

This clonotype occurred a few times. The J gene is TRBJ2-7, the V gene TRBV29-1; D not certain. This CDR3 has 12 amino acids. Germline loops: CDR1 SQVTM, CDR2 ANQGSEA. V gave up 6 bases and J gave up 1 base, with 10 bases separating them. This chain's CDR3 is CSVRTESYEQYF. CDR3 nucleotide sequence: TGCAGCGTCCGAACAGAATCCTACGAGCAGTACTTC.

This chain uses TRBV7-3 with TRBJ1-2, with a weak D call TRBD1 (6 bases). Germline V gives CDR1 SGHTA, CDR2 FQGTGA. The V and J ends lost 2 bases and 0 bases respectively, with 13 bases between them. The CDR3 sequence is 16 residues long. The DNA of the CDR3 is TGTGCCAGCAGCTTACAGGGGCGGGGAACTAACTATGGCTACACCTTC. It encodes CASSLQGRGTNYGYTF.

The chain employs TRBV5-1 and TRBJ2-1; TRBD2 matches 9 bases. This CDR3 region has 16 residues. V shed 0 bases, J shed 7 bases, and the junction held 8 bases outside the gene matches. Germline V gene lookup returns CDR1 SGHRS and CDR2 YFSETQ. This CDR3 is CASSLAGLAVGNEQFF. The CDR3 DNA follows: TGCGCCAGCAGCTTGGCGGGACTAGCTGTGGGGAATGAGCAGTTCTTC.

The gene calls are TRBV29-1 and TRBJ2-6, with D tentatively TRBD2 (6 bases). The V gene's germline CDR1 is SQVTM and CDR2 ANQGSEA. V shed 5 bases and J shed 0 bases, with 14 bases lying between them. The CDR3 runs to 16 residues. The CDR3 protein is CSVPGTFSSGANVLTF. CDR3 coding DNA: TGCAGCGTTCCTGGGACTTTCAGCTCTGGGGCCAACGTCCTGACTTTC.

The rearrangement uses TRBV20-1 and TRBJ2-1; possible D gene TRBD2, 5 bases. CDR1 is DFQATT, CDR2 SNEGSKA, per germline (reference sequence). V gave up 6 bases and J gave up 4 bases, with 16 bases separating them. CDR3 length: 14 residues. In nucleotides, the CDR3 is TGCAGTGCAGGAAGCGGATACGAATACAATGAGCAGTTCTTC. Protein sequence: CSAGSGYEYNEQFF.

A few counts support this clonotype. V and J are TRBV7-9 and TRBJ2-5; a weak D match, TRBD2 (6 bases). The CDR3 is 17 residues long. Deletions cut 3 bases from V and 4 bases from J, with 21 bases between. The germline gives CDR1 SEHNR, CDR2 FQNEAQ (reference sequence). CDR3 loop: CASSLGSSGLGGETQYF. In DNA form, the CDR3 reads TGTGCCAGCAGCTTGGGGAGCTCGGGACTGGGTGGAGAGACCCAGTACTTC.

In regard to this clonotype: A read error may explain this, as a much larger clone is one base away. The chain combines TRBV12-3 or TRBV12-4 with TRBJ2-7; D ambiguous. The CDR3 loop spans 13 amino acids. The CDR3: CAGSWADLYEQYF. CDR3 nucleotide sequence: TGTGCCGGCAGTTGGGCAGATTTGTACGAGCAGTACTTC.

V gene TRBV7-9 combines with J gene TRBJ1-4; 11 bases fit TRBD1. The J segment lost 4 bases and the V segment lost 4 bases, leaving 8 bases of the junction unmatched. The CDR3 sequence is 17 residues long. CDR1 is SEHNR, CDR2 FQNEAQ, per germline (reference sequence). CDR3 nucleotides: TGTGCCAGCAGCTATCAAGGACAGGGGGCTCTTAATGAAAAACTGTTTTTT. This translates into CASSYQGQGALNEKLFF. The full variable domain, with the rest looked up from reference TRBV7-9 and TRBJ1-4, is DTGVSQNPRHKITKRGQNVTFRCDPISEHNRLYWYRQTLGQGPEFLTYFQNEAQLEKSRLLSDRFSAERPKGSFSTLEIQRTEQGDSAMYLCASSYQGQGALNEKLFFGSGTQLSVL.

This chain links TRBV27 with TRBJ2-1, with D tentatively TRBD2 (6 bases). Trimming cost V 3 bases and J 5 bases, with 14 bases left between them. CDR3 length: 15 residues. CDR1 and CDR2 (germline): MNHEY, SMNVEV (reference sequence). The CDR3 spells CASSFLAPLNNEQFF. CDR3 DNA sequence: TGTGCCAGCAGTTTCCTAGCGCCCCTTAACAATGAGCAGTTCTTC.

J is TRBJ2-5 and V is TRBV18; no clear D. The V gene's germline CDR1 is KGHSH and CDR2 LQKENI. Trimming took 2 bases from V and 2 from J, leaving 6 bases between them. CDR3 length equals 13 residues. The DNA of the CDR3 is TGTGCCAGCTCACCAACTTTACAAGAGACCCAGTACTTC. Protein sequence: CASSPTLQETQYF.

V usage is TRBV29-1 and J usage is TRBJ2-1; D is unresolved. With 5 bases removed from V and 0 bases from J, the gap between germline ends came to 11 bases. Germline-derived CDR1 and CDR2 are SQVTM and ANQGSEA. The CDR3 sequence is 14 residues long. CDR3 residues: CSVLRTLSYNEQFF. CDR3 coding DNA: TGCAGCGTTTTAAGAACGCTCTCCTACAATGAGCAGTTCTTC.

The rearrangement uses TRBV10-3 and TRBJ2-7, with D perhaps matching TRBD1 or TRBD2 (5 bases each). The ends were cut back, 3 bases at V and 2 bases at J, with 11 bases in the middle. Looked up from germline, CDR1 is ENHRY and CDR2 is SYGVKD. The CDR3 contains 14 residues. DNA for the CDR3: TGTGCCATCAGTGATGGTGAGGGGCCCTACGAGCAGTACTTC. This codes for CAISDGEGPYEQYF.

The V and J genes are TRBV29-1 and TRBJ1-4; TRBD1 matches at 7 bases. The J segment lost 8 bases and the V segment lost 4 bases, leaving 10 bases of the junction unmatched. The CDR3 contains 14 residues. CDR1 and CDR2 from the germline V gene are SQVTM and ANQGSEA. CDR3 DNA: TGCAGCGTTGGCCGGGACAGTCTCGGGGAAAAACTGTTTTTT. Its translation: CSVGRDSLGEKLFF.

This clonotype was observed a few times. The CDR3 nucleotides read TGTGCCAGCACAGGACAGACACCCTACGAGCAGTACTTC. Residues: CASTGQTPYEQYF. The chain joins TRBV28 to TRBJ2-7; the D gene is possibly TRBD1 (6 bases). Germline values: CDR1 MDHEN, CDR2 SYDVKM. The V gene lost 7 bases and the J gene lost 2 bases, with 12 bases spanning the gap. There are 13 residues in the CDR3.

This rearrangement joins TRBV6-5 to TRBJ1-1, with 8 bases that match TRBD1. The germline V gene has CDR1 MNHEY and CDR2 SVGAGI. V trimming: 10 bases; J trimming: 1 base; junction bases outside the gene matches: 11. CDR3 length equals 15 residues. In DNA form, the CDR3 reads TGTGCCACCAACCCATTCGGACAGGGGAACACTGAAGCTTTCTTT. Its protein product is CATNPFGQGNTEAFF.

The V and J genes are TRBV4-1 and TRBJ2-7; 7 bases match TRBD1. Germline CDR1 MGHRA, CDR2 YSYEKL. The CDR3 loop spans 16 amino acids. V dropped 1 base and J dropped 2; count of bases not matched to a gene: 8. The CDR3 protein is CASSQVVAGGPYEQYF. DNA for the CDR3: TGCGCCAGCAGCCAAGTCGTTGCAGGGGGTCCCTACGAGCAGTACTTC.

The V call is TRBV27, the J call TRBJ2-7, with D possibly TRBD2 on 6 matching bases. The ends were cut back, 2 bases at V and 0 bases at J, with 11 bases in the middle. The CDR3 contains 15 residues. Germline CDR1 and CDR2: MNHEY and SMNVEV (reference sequence). CDR3 loop: CASSLAGSSSYEQYF. CDR3 DNA sequence: TGTGCCAGCAGTTTAGCGGGGTCCAGCTCCTACGAGCAGTACTTC.

The chain employs TRBV7-2 and TRBJ2-5; 9 positions agree with TRBD2. Germline V CDR1 and CDR2: SGHTA, FQGNSA. There are 16 residues in the CDR3. J lost 2 bases, V lost 7 bases, and 11 bases had no gene match. Here the CDR3 reads CASTLQVAGGQETQYF. CDR3 coding DNA: TGTGCCAGCACCCTTCAGGTTGCGGGAGGGCAAGAGACCCAGTACTTC.